One sample yielded the 19 T cell receptor beta chains listed below, sequenced in a study of blood T cell repertoires in COVID-19. The protocol was immunoSEQ multiplex PCR, while the TCRdb copy is restricted to in-frame clones and leaves out a portion. This table has roughly 60,000 clones, around nine tenths appearing once. The sequenced sample consisted of peripheral blood. The receptors originated from a human donor with active COVID-19. The donor label of this sample is uncertain.

V is TRBV11-3 and J is TRBJ1-1; maybe TRBD1 (5 bases). The CDR3 consists of 17 residues. The V gene's germline CDR1 is SGHNT and CDR2 YENEEA. V lost 2 bases and J lost 2, with 18 bases in between. This CDR3 is CASSLFLSRAVNTEAFF. DNA of the CDR3: TGTGCCAGCAGCTTATTCTTGTCCAGGGCCGTCAACACTGAAGCTTTCTTT.

The V gene is TRBV9, the J gene TRBJ1-4; 8 bases fit TRBD1. The junction had 11 bases not matched to a gene; V was cut back by 2 bases and J by 8 bases. The germline CDR1 and CDR2 sequences are SGDLS and YYNGEE. The CDR3 sequence is 16 residues long. CDR3 region: CASSVQQGAPHEKLFF. For the CDR3, the DNA is TGTGCCAGCAGCGTCCAGCAGGGGGCGCCTCACGAAAAACTGTTTTTT.

DNA for the CDR3: TGTGCCAGCAGCCCGCGGACAGGGGCGAACTACAATGAGCAGTTCTTC. Protein: CASSPRTGANYNEQFF. This chain connects TRBV7-3 to TRBJ2-1; TRBD1 aligns across 9 bases. V shed 5 bases and J 3 bases; nucleotides not matched to a gene: 8. Germline V gene sequence: CDR1 SGHTA, CDR2 FQGTGA. CDR3 length equals 16 residues.

The CDR3 DNA sequence: TGTGCCAGCAGCAGAGGGGGGACTAGCGGGAGTCTTACTAATGAGCAGTTCTTC. Protein sequence: CASSRGGTSGSLTNEQFF. The chain employs TRBV11-3 and TRBJ2-1; 14 nucleotides agree with TRBD2. This CDR3 has 18 residues. V lost 5 bases, J lost 7 bases, and 13 bases stayed unmatched. The germline CDR1 and CDR2 sequences are SGHNT and YENEEA.

This chain connects TRBV27 to TRBJ1-4; 7 nucleotides align to TRBD1. The length of the CDR3 is 15 residues. In germline, CDR1 is MNHEY, CDR2 SMNVEV (reference sequence). The V gene end was trimmed by 2 bases and the J gene end by 7 bases; junction bases not matched to a gene: 7. CDR3 DNA: TGTGCCAGCAGTTTACGCAGGGGGAGCGGTGAAAAACTGTTTTTT. Its protein is CASSLRRGSGEKLFF.

The chain has TRBV4-1 and TRBJ1-4; possible D gene TRBD1, 6 bases. Per germline, CDR1 MGHRA and CDR2 YSYEKL. This CDR3 contains 14 residues. V was pared by 4 bases and J by 8 bases, with 14 bases between. CDR3: CASSPGQRWEKLFF. In DNA, the CDR3 is TGCGCCAGCAGCCCGGGACAACGGTGGGAAAAACTGTTTTTT.

This clone was counted a single time. The J gene is TRBJ2-1, the V gene TRBV27, with D maybe TRBD1 (6 bases). V lost 6 bases and J 1 base, leaving 13 bases between the germline ends. CDR3 length: 15 amino acids. The germline V gene has CDR1 MNHEY and CDR2 SMNVEV (reference sequence). The CDR3 region is CASSHRDESYNEQFF. CDR3 nucleotide sequence: TGTGCCAGCAGCCACAGGGATGAATCCTACAATGAGCAGTTCTTC.

The chain uses TRBV4-1 and TRBJ2-2, with no clear D. Trimming removed 1 base at V and 4 bases at J, with 10 bases between. Germline V gives CDR1 MGHRA, CDR2 YSYEKL. The CDR3 totals 15 residues. As DNA, the CDR3 is TGCGCCAGCAGCCAAGTTGAACTCATCACCGGGGAGCTGTTTTTT. Its protein is CASSQVELITGELFF.

J is TRBJ2-7 and V is TRBV25-1, with 8 bases fitting TRBD2. V lost 1 base to trimming and J lost 9 bases; unmatched junction nucleotides: 8. Germline CDR1 is MGHDK and CDR2 is SYGVNS. The CDR3 is 14 amino acids. The CDR3 DNA reads as TGTGCCAGCAGTGAATCCGGGGGGGCGCGTTCGCAGTACTTC. This sequence encodes CASSESGGARSQYF.

This chain connects TRBV10-1 to TRBJ2-7; TRBD1 might be the D (6 bases). Germline CDR1 and CDR2: WNHNN and SYGVQD (reference sequence). Trimming shortened V by 3 bases and J by 6 bases, and 12 bases separated the two germline ends. The CDR3 extends over 13 amino acids. The CDR3 DNA is TGCGCCAGCAGTGACCAGGGGTCGGGCGAGCAGTACTTC. Protein product: CASSDQGSGEQYF.

The V call is TRBV5-1, the J call TRBJ2-7; maybe TRBD2 (5 bases). V lost 3 bases and J 2 bases, leaving 9 bases between the germline ends. The germline V gene encodes CDR1 SGHRS and CDR2 YFSETQ. The CDR3 length is 13 residues. The CDR3 DNA reads TGCGCCAGCAGCTCGAGGACTCCCTACGAGCAGTACTTC. Translating gives CASSSRTPYEQYF.

J is TRBJ2-2 and V is TRBV7-2; 7 bases line up with TRBD1. The V and J ends lost 5 bases and 4 bases, in that order; junction bases with no gene match: 10. CDR3 length: 16 amino acids. Germline V gene sequence: CDR1 SGHTA, CDR2 FQGNSA. In DNA, the CDR3 is TGTGCCAGCAGCGGCCCTGGACAGGTTTTCACCGGGGAGCTGTTTTTT. Translation: CASSGPGQVFTGELFF.

V is TRBV28 and J is TRBJ2-5; no definite D call. This CDR3 has 14 amino acids. The ends were cut back, 1 base at V and 3 bases at J, with 9 bases in the middle. The germline V gene encodes CDR1 MDHEN and CDR2 SYDVKM. The CDR3 loop reads CASSLFAEKETQYF. DNA of the CDR3: TGTGCCAGCAGTTTATTCGCCGAGAAAGAGACCCAGTACTTC.

The gene calls are TRBV6-1 and TRBJ2-5; perhaps TRBD2 as D (5 bases). Germline V CDR1 and CDR2: MNHNS, SASEGT. Between the trimmed V and J ends, which lost 0 bases and 5 bases, there was a span of 7 bases. The CDR3 runs to 13 residues. This CDR3 is CASSEAGDETQYF. DNA for the CDR3: TGTGCCAGCAGTGAAGCGGGAGACGAGACCCAGTACTTC.

This clone was recorded once. The chain carries TRBV19 and TRBJ1-1, with 9 bases aligning to TRBD1. Germline lookup yields CDR1 LNHDA and CDR2 SQIVND (reference sequence). J gave up 1 base and V 11 bases, and 8 bases lay outside the gene matches. CDR3 size: 14 residues. The CDR3: CAVTGGSQNTEAFF. As DNA, the CDR3 is TGTGCCGTTACAGGGGGCAGTCAGAACACTGAAGCTTTCTTT. Full variable domain (outside the CDR3, taken from reference TRBV19 and TRBJ1-1): DGGITQSPKYLFRKEGQNVTLSCEQNLNHDAMYWYRQDPGQGLRLIYYSQIVNDFQKGDIAEGYSVSREKKESFPLTVTSAQKNPTAFYLCAVTGGSQNTEAFFGQGTRLTVV.

This clone occurred once. The rearrangement uses TRBV30 and TRBJ1-5; 9 nucleotides line up with TRBD1. CDR1 GTSNPN and CDR2 SVGIG come from the germline V gene (reference sequence). The CDR3 loop spans 15 amino acids. V was pared by 2 bases and J by 5 bases, with 7 bases of the junction left unmatched. CDR3 amino acids: CAWSLDRGRHQPQHF. CDR3 coding DNA: TGTGCCTGGAGTTTGGACAGGGGAAGGCATCAGCCCCAGCATTTT.

This chain joins TRBV3-1 (or the pseudogene TRBV3-2) and TRBJ1-6, with D perhaps matching TRBD1 (6 bases). CDR1 and CDR2 (germline): LGHDT, YNNKEL (reference sequence). The CDR3 consists of 14 residues. V lost 4 bases and J lost 6, with 10 bases in between. The CDR3 nucleotides read TGTGCCAGCAGCCTCGGGACAATTAATTCACCCCTCCACTTT. Residues: CASSLGTINSPLHF.

The sample holds one count of this clone. This sequence joins TRBV5-6 and TRBJ1-4; maybe TRBD1 (5 bases). The germline V gene has CDR1 SGHDT and CDR2 YYEEEE. The CDR3 contains 17 residues. V shed 5 bases and J shed 0 bases, with 17 bases lying between them. The CDR3 coding sequence is TGTGCCAGCAGTACCGGGACTGACACAACAACTAATGAAAAACTGTTTTTT. Translated, it gives CASSTGTDTTTNEKLFF. The whole variable domain, filled in from reference TRBV5-6 and TRBJ1-4, reads DAGVTQSPTHLIKTRGQQVTLRCSPKSGHDTVSWYQQALGQGPQFIFQYYEEEERQRGNFPDRFSGHQFPNYSSELNVNALLLGDSALYLCASSTGTDTTTNEKLFFGSGTQLSVL.

The V gene is TRBV9, the J gene TRBJ2-5; D possibly corresponds to TRBD2 (6 bases). Looked up from germline, CDR1 is SGDLS and CDR2 is YYNGEE. There are 14 residues in the CDR3. V lost 2 bases and J 5 bases, leaving 13 bases between the germline ends. The CDR3: CASSVFGRQETQYF. CDR3 in DNA: TGTGCCAGCAGCGTCTTCGGGAGACAGGAGACCCAGTACTTC.